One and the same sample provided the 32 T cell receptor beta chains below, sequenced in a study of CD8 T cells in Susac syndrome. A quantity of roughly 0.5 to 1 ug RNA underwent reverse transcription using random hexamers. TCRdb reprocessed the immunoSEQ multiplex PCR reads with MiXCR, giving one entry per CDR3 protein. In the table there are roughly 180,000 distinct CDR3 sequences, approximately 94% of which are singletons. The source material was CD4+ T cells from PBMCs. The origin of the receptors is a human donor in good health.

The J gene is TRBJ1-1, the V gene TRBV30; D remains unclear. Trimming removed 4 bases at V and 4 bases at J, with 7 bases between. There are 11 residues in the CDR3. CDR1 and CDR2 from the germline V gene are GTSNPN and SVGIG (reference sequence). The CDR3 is CAWNPFTEAFF. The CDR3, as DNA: TGTGCCTGGAATCCGTTCACTGAAGCTTTCTTT.

CDR3 DNA: TGTGCCAGCAGCTTAGCGGGAACAGGGGGCGATGAGCAGTTCTTC. This gives the protein CASSLAGTGGDEQFF. V is TRBV7-2 and J is TRBJ2-1; 9 nucleotides line up with TRBD1. With V trimmed by 0 bases and J by 8 bases, 5 bases remained unmatched. This CDR3 comprises 15 residues. Germline V gene lookup returns CDR1 SGHTA and CDR2 FQGNSA.

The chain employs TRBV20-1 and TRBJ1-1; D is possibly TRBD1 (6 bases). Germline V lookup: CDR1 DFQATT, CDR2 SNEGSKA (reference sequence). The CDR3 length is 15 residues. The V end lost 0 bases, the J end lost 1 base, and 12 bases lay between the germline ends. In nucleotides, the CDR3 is TGCAGTGCTAGAGACTCGGGCAGGGGGAACACTGAAGCTTTCTTT. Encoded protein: CSARDSGRGNTEAFF.

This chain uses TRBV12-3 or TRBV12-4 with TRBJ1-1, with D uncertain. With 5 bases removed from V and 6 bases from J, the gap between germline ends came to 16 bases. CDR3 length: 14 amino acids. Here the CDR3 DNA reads TGTGCCAGCAGTCCCTCCAGCGCGCGGGCTGAAGCTTTCTTT. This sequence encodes CASSPSSARAEAFF.

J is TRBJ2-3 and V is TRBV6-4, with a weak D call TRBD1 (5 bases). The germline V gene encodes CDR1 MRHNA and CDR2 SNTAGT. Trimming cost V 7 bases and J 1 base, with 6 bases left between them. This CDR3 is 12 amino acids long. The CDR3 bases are TGTGCCAGCATAGGGGGCACAGATACGCAGTATTTT. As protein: CASIGGTDTQYF.

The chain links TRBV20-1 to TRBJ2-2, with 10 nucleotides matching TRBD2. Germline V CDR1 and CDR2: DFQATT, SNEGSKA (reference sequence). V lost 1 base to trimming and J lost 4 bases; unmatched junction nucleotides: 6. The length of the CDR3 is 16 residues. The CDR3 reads CSARGPGTSVTGELFF. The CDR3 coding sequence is TGCAGTGCTAGAGGTCCTGGGACTAGCGTCACCGGGGAGCTGTTTTTT.

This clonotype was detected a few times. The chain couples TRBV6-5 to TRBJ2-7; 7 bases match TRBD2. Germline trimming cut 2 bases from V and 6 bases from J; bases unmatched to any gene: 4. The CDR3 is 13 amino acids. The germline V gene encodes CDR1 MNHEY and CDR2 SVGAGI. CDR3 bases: TGTGCCAGCAGTTACCGAGGGGAGGGCGAGCAGTACTTC. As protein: CASSYRGEGEQYF.

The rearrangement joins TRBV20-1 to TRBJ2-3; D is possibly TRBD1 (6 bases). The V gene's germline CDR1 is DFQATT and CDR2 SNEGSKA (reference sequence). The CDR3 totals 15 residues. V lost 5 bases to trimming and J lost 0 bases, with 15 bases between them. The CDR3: CSADQIQGSTDTQYF. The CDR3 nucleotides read TGCAGTGCTGACCAAATACAGGGTAGCACAGATACGCAGTATTTT.

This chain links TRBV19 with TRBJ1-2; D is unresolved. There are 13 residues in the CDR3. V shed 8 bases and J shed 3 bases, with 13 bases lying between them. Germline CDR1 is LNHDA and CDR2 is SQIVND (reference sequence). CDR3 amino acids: CASAARGDYGYTF. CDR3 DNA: TGTGCCAGTGCCGCGCGGGGTGACTATGGCTACACCTTC.

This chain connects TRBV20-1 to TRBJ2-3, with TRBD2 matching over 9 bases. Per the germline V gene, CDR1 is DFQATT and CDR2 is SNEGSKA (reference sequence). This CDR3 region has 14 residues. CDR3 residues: CTGTRAGGWDTQYF. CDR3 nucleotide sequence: TGCACCGGAACCCGAGCGGGAGGATGGGATACGCAGTATTTT.

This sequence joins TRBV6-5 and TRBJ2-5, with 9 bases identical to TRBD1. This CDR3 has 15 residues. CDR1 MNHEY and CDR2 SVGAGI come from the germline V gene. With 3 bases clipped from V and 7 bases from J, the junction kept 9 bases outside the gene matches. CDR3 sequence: CASSYEQGARGTQYF. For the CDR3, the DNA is TGTGCCAGCAGTTATGAACAGGGGGCGCGGGGGACCCAGTACTTC.

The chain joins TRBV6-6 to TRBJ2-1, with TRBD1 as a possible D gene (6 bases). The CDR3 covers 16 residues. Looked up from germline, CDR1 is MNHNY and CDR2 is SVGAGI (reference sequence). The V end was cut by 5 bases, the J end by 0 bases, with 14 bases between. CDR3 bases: TGTGCCAGCAGTCCCCAGACAGGTCCCTCCTACAATGAGCAGTTCTTC. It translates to CASSPQTGPSYNEQFF.

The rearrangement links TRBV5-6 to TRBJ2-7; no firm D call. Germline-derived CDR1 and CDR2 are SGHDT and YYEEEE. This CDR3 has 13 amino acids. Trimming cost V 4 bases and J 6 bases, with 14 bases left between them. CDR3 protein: CASSRGQRAEQYF. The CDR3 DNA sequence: TGTGCCAGCAGCAGAGGTCAAAGGGCCGAGCAGTACTTC.

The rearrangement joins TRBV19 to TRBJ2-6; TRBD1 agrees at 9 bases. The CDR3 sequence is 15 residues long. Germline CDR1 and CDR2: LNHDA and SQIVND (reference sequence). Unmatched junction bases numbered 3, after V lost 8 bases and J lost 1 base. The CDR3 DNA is TGTGCCAGTGGACAGGGGACTTCTGGGGCCAACGTCCTGACTTTC. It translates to CASGQGTSGANVLTF.

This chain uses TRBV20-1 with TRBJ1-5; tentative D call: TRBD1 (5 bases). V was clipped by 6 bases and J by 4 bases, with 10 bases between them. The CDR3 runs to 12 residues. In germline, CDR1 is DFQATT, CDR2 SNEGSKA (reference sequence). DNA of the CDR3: TGCAGTGCCATGACAGCTAATCAGCCCCAGCATTTT. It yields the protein CSAMTANQPQHF.

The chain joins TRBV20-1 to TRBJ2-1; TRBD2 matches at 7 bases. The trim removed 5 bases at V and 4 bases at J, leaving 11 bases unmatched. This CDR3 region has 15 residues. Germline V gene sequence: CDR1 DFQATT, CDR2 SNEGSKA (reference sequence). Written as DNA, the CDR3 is TGCAGTGCTCTGACCGGGGAGGGGATGTACAATGAGCAGTTCTTC. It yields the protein CSALTGEGMYNEQFF.

The CDR3 DNA reads TGTGCCAGCAGCCCTCCCGGGACTAGCGGGAGAACAAAGACCCAGTACTTC. Translated: CASSPPGTSGRTKTQYF. V gene TRBV3-1 combines with J gene TRBJ2-5; 14 nucleotides agree with TRBD2. The CDR3 totals 17 residues. With V trimmed by 4 bases and J by 6 bases, 10 bases remained unmatched. Germline V CDR1 and CDR2: LGHDT, YNNKEL (reference sequence).

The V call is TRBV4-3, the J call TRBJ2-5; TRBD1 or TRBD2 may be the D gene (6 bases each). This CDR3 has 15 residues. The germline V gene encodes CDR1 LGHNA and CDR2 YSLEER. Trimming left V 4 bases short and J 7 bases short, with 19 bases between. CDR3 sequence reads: CASSRDPEGGRTQYF. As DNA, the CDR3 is TGCGCCAGCAGCCGAGACCCAGAGGGGGGCCGGACCCAGTACTTC.

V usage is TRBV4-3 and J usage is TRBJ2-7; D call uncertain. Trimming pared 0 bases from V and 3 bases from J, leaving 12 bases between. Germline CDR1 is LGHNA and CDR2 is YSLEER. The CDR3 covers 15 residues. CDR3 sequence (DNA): TGCGCCAGCAGCCAAGATCGGATAGGTGTCTACGAGCAGTACTTC. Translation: CASSQDRIGVYEQYF.

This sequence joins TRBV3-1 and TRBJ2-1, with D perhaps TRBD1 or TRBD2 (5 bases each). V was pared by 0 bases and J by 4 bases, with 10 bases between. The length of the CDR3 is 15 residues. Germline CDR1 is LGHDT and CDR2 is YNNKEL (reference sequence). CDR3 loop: CASSQDLGEYNEQFF. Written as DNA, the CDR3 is TGTGCCAGCAGCCAAGATTTGGGGGAGTACAATGAGCAGTTCTTC.

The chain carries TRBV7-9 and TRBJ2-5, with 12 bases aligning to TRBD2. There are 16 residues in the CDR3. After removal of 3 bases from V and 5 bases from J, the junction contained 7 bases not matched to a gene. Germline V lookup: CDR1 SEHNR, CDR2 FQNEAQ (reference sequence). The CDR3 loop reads CASSFRLAGEGETQYF. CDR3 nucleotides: TGTGCCAGCAGCTTCCGACTAGCGGGAGAAGGGGAGACCCAGTACTTC.

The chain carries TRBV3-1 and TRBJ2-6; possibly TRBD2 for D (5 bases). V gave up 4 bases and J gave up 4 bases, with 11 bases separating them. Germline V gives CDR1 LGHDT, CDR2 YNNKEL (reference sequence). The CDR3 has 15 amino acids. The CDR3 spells CASSLTRAGANVLTF. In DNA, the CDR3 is TGTGCCAGCAGCCTCACTAGGGCCGGGGCCAACGTCCTGACTTTC.

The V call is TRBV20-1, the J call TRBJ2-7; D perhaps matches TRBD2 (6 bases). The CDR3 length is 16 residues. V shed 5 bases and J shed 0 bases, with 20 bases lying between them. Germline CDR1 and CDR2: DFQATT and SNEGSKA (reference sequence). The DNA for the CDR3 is TGCAGTGCTCCGTCATCTAGCGCATCAGCCTCCTACGAGCAGTACTTC. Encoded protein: CSAPSSSASASYEQYF.

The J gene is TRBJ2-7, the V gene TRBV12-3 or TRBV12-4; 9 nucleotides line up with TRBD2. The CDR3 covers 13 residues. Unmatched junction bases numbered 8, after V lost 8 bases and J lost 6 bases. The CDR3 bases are TGTGCCAGCGCCATTCTGACTAGCGGCGAGCAGTACTTC. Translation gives CASAILTSGEQYF.

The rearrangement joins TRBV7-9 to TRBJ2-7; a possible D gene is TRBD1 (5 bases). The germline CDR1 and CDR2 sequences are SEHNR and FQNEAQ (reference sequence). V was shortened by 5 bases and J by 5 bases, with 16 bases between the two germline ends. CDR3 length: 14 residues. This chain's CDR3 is CASSQTRVGHEQYF. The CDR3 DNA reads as TGTGCCAGCAGCCAGACCAGAGTGGGGCACGAGCAGTACTTC.

For the CDR3, the DNA is TGTGCCTGGATTCGGACAGTGCGTGAGAGGGGCTACACCTTC. Protein sequence: CAWIRTVRERGYTF. The V and J genes are TRBV30 and TRBJ1-2; D is perhaps TRBD1 (6 bases). Per the germline V gene, CDR1 is GTSNPN and CDR2 is SVGIG (reference sequence). The length of the CDR3 is 14 residues. The V and J ends lost 4 bases and 8 bases respectively, with 20 bases between them. Supplemented by reference TRBV30 and TRBJ1-2, the full variable domain reads SQTIHQWPATLVQPVGSPLSLECTVEGTSNPNLYWYRQAAGRGLQLLFYSVGIGQISSEVPQNLSASRPQDRQFILSSKKLLLSDSGFYLCAWIRTVRERGYTFGSGTRLTVV.

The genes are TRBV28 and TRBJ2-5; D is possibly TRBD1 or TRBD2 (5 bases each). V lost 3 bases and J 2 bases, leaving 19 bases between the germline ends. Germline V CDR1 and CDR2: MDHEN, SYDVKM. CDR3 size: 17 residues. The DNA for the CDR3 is TGTGCCAGCAGTTTCCCCACCGGCTCGGGGCAACAAGAGACCCAGTACTTC. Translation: CASSFPTGSGQQETQYF.

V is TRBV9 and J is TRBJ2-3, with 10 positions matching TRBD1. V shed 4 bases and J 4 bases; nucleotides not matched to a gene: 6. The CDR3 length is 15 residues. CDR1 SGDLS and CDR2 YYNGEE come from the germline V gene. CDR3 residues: CASSPRDRGADTQYF. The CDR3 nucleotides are TGTGCCAGCAGCCCCCGGGACAGGGGAGCAGATACGCAGTATTTT.

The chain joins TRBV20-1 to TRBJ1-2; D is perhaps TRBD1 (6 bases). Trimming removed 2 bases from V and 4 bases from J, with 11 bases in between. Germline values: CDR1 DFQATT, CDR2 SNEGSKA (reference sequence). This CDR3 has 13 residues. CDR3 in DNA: TGCAGTGCTAGACTGGACAGTCGCTATGGCTACACCTTC. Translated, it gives CSARLDSRYGYTF.

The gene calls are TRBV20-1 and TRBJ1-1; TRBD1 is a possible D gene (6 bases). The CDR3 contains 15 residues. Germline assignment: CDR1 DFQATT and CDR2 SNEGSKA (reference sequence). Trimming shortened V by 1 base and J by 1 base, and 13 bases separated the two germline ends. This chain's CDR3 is CSARGKGGRNTEAFF. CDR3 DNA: TGCAGTGCTAGAGGTAAAGGGGGAAGGAACACTGAAGCTTTCTTT.

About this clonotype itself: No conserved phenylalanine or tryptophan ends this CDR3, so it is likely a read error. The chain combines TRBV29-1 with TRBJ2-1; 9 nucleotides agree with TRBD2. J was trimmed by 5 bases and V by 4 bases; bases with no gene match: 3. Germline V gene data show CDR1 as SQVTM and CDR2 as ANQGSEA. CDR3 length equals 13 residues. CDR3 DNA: TGCAGCGTTGCCGCGGGAGGGGACAATGAGCAGTTCTCC. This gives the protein CSVAAGGDNEQFS.

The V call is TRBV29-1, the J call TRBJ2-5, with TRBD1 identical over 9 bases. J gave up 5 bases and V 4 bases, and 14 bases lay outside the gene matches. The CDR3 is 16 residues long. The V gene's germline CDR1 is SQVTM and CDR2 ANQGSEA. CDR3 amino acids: CSVGEGTGQVGETQYF. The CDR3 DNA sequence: TGCAGCGTTGGAGAGGGGACAGGGCAGGTTGGGGAGACCCAGTACTTC.